This paragraph reports one T cell receptor (beta chain). The sample is drawn from a study of blood T cell repertoires in COVID-19. For the study at large: There were acute and convalescent COVID-19 samples, and they came from the United States, Italy and Spain.

Sequenced by immunoSEQ multiplex PCR; TCRdb stores in-frame clones only, minus some. This table has some 68,000 clones, less than 95% appearing once. CDR1 is GTSNPN, CDR2 SVGIG, per germline (reference sequence). The CDR3 has 12 amino acids. The trim removed 4 bases at V and 0 bases at J, leaving 0 bases unmatched. Sequenced: peripheral blood. This sequence was found in a man aged 50 or older with COVID-19, enrolled during active disease. The chain uses TRBV30 and TRBJ2-7; TRBD2 matches 7 bases. The CDR3 reads CAWKRDSYEQYF. The CDR3 nucleotides are TGTGCCTGGAAGCGGGACTCCTACGAGCAGTACTTC.